This TCR beta chain is drawn from a study of blood T cells in healthy people across ages. Study summary: Template switching caught about one barcoded beta molecule for each two T cells. The study, taken as a whole, reports: Versus aged donors, long-lived donors had higher diversity and more naive CD4+ cells.

Germline trimming cut 8 bases from V and 0 bases from J; bases unmatched to any gene: 9. The CDR3 consists of 16 residues. CDR1 LNHDA and CDR2 SQIVND come from the germline V gene (reference sequence). With regard to this clonotype: Its matching antigen is unknown.

Then a second PCR, running roughly 7 to 12 cycles, was carried out with a sample-barcoded 5' primer and a J-beta primer mix. Every cDNA was tagged by a template-switch adaptor with 12 random nucleotides. The yield of each sample was at least 3 million CDR3-containing paired-end reads. TCRdb independently ran MiXCR on the 5' RACE reads; one entry per CDR3 protein. In the table there are 1,500,000 or so distinct CDR3 sequences, roughly 60% of which are singletons. The sequence was obtained from a man younger than 35 in good health. The sample consisted of blood. This chain joins TRBV19 and TRBJ2-5, with 10 bases aligning to TRBD2. CDR3 residues: CASWEREGLYQETQYF. For the CDR3, the DNA is TGTGCCAGTTGGGAGCGGGAGGGCCTATACCAAGAGACCCAGTACTTC.